The 16 T cell receptor beta chains below all came from one sample that was sequenced in a study of blood T cells in healthy people across ages. A sample-barcoded 5' primer and a J-beta primer mix were used in a second PCR of roughly 7 to 11 cycles. TCRdb called the 5' RACE reads again in MiXCR, with one record for every CDR3 protein. This sample has around 900,000 distinct CDR3 sequences, with less than 35% found just once. The source material was blood. These TCRs come from a woman aged 80 or older in good health.

This clonotype came up many times. The chain employs TRBV12-3 or TRBV12-4 and TRBJ2-7, with D possibly being TRBD1 or TRBD2 (5 bases each). Trimming cost V 2 bases and J 2 bases, with 7 bases left between them. The CDR3 has 13 amino acids. The DNA of the CDR3 is TGTGCCAGCAGTTTAAGGGGAGCCTACGAGCAGTACTTC. Amino acid sequence: CASSLRGAYEQYF.

As for this clonotype: Here the CDR3 omits its conserved ending phenylalanine or tryptophan, so a read error is the likely source. It is unclear where the CDR3 begins or ends on the DNA, so no DNA is shown, and the CDR3 is as TCRdb lists it. The chain has TRBV6-5 and TRBJ2-5; whether TRBD2, the table's D call, matches the DNA was not checked. The length of the CDR3 is 13 amino acids, counting both ends. In germline, CDR1 is MNHEY, CDR2 SVGAGI. The CDR3 loop is CASRGEGRRELYV.

This clonotype was counted a few times. The V call is TRBV14, the J call TRBJ2-3; no definite D call. The CDR3 loop spans 16 amino acids. Between the trimmed V and J ends, which lost 4 bases and 2 bases, there was a span of 16 bases. Per the germline V gene, CDR1 is SGHDN and CDR2 is FVKESK. Here the CDR3 reads CASSPRKNLNTDTQYF. CDR3 in DNA: TGTGCCAGCAGCCCACGTAAAAACCTTAACACAGATACGCAGTATTTT. The complete variable domain, with remaining parts taken from reference TRBV14 and TRBJ2-3, reads EAGVTQFPSHSVIEKGQTVTLRCDPISGHDNLYWYRRVMGKEIKFLLHFVKESKQDESGMPNNRFLAERTGGTYSTLKVQPAELEDSGVYFCASSPRKNLNTDTQYFGPGTRLTVL.

This clonotype showed up just a few times. A much larger clone differs by one base, so this may be a read error. The V and J genes are TRBV6-1 and TRBJ2-7, with D perhaps given as TRBD1 or TRBD2 (5 bases each). The CDR3 contains 13 residues. V lost 11 bases, J lost 0 bases, and 14 bases lay in between. Looked up from germline, CDR1 is MNHNS and CDR2 is SASEGT. The CDR3: CADRRDGSYEQYF. DNA for the CDR3: TGTGCCGACCGCCGGGACGGCTCCTACGAGCAGTACTTC.

This clonotype was observed many times. J is TRBJ2-1 and V is TRBV5-4; D remains ambiguous. The germline V and J ends were trimmed by 5 bases and 7 bases, with 10 bases remaining between them. This CDR3 is 12 amino acids long. Germline CDR1 and CDR2: SGHNT and YYREEE (reference sequence). The CDR3 nucleotides read TGTGCCAGCAGTCGCCCGGCGAATGAGCAGTTCTTC. Protein sequence: CASSRPANEQFF.

Of note for this clonotype: This may stem from a read error, because a much larger clone lies one nucleotide away. The chain links TRBV15 to TRBJ2-5; the match to TRBD1 covers 9 bases. The V and J ends lost 8 bases and 5 bases, in that order; junction bases with no gene match: 3. CDR3 length: 12 residues. The germline gives CDR1 LNHNV, CDR2 YYDKDF (reference sequence). In nucleotides, the CDR3 is TGTGCCACCGGACAGGGGAGTGAGACCCAGTACTTC. Translated, it gives CATGQGSETQYF.

This clonotype was counted at least ten times. This chain joins TRBV7-2 and TRBJ1-1; no definite D call. V lost 3 bases and J 1 base, leaving 9 bases between the germline ends. CDR3 length equals 14 residues. In germline, CDR1 is SGHTA, CDR2 FQGNSA. The CDR3: CASSLGRGNTEAFF. The DNA for the CDR3 is TGTGCCAGCAGCTTGGGGAGAGGGAACACTGAAGCTTTCTTT.

Regarding this clonotype: Being one base from a much bigger clone, this may be a read error. The chain joins TRBV4-3 to TRBJ1-2; possible D gene TRBD1, 5 bases. The CDR3 has 14 residues. CDR1 LGHNA and CDR2 YSLEER come from the germline V gene. The CDR3 DNA follows: TGCGCCAGCAGCGAGGGGAGGAGGAACTATGACTACACCTTC. It yields the protein CASSEGRRNYDYTF.

This clonotype was seen ten or more times. This chain joins TRBV5-1 and TRBJ1-5, with 11 bases lining up with TRBD1. The CDR3 totals 17 residues. Germline V CDR1 and CDR2: SGHRS, YFSETQ. J was trimmed by 1 base and V by 4 bases; bases with no gene match: 7. The CDR3 DNA follows: TGCGCCAGCAGCCCTGGACAGGGGGCTTTGAGCAATCAGCCCCAGCATTTT. This gives the protein CASSPGQGALSNQPQHF.

This clonotype was found many times. The gene calls are TRBV4-1 and TRBJ2-1; no definite D call. The V and J ends lost 1 base and 8 bases respectively, with 9 bases between them. Germline V gives CDR1 MGHRA, CDR2 YSYEKL. CDR3 length: 13 residues. The DNA of the CDR3 is TGCGCCAGCAGCCAAGCTTTGCGAGATGAGCAGTTCTTC. Amino acid sequence: CASSQALRDEQFF.

This clonotype was found many times. The chain carries TRBV12-3 or TRBV12-4 and TRBJ2-3, with 7 nucleotides matching TRBD2. V shed 6 bases and J 2 bases; nucleotides not matched to a gene: 8. This CDR3 has 15 residues. Written as DNA, the CDR3 is TGTGCCAGCAGGGGGGGGGGAGCTGTCACAGATACGCAGTATTTT. Protein sequence: CASRGGGAVTDTQYF.

The chain joins TRBV7-6 to TRBJ1-4; 7 bases fit TRBD1. CDR1 is SGHVS, CDR2 FNYEAQ, per germline. V was clipped by 5 bases and J by 9 bases; unmatched bases: 6. The CDR3 extends over 13 amino acids. As DNA, the CDR3 is TGTGCCAGCAGCGTACAACAGGGGCAAAAACTGTTTTTT. Its translation is CASSVQQGQKLFF.

Regarding this clonotype: One junction end disagrees with the germline gene, perhaps due to a read error. The chain's CDR3 is CACSLTGGAMNTEAFF. The CDR3 DNA sequence: TGCGCCTGCAGCTTGACAGGGGGAGCCATGAACACTGAAGCTTTCTTT. The V gene is TRBV5-1, the J gene TRBJ1-1; TRBD1 matches at 9 bases. This CDR3 contains 16 residues. Looked up from germline, CDR1 is SGHRS and CDR2 is YFSETQ.

The rearrangement joins TRBV15 to TRBJ2-1; 9 bases fit TRBD2. The CDR3 has 15 residues. V lost 1 base, J lost 9 bases, and 7 bases stayed unmatched. The germline V gene has CDR1 LNHNV and CDR2 YYDKDF (reference sequence). The CDR3 protein is CATSRVGLARVEQFF. Here the CDR3 DNA reads TGTGCCACCAGCAGAGTAGGACTAGCGCGAGTTGAGCAGTTCTTC.

This clonotype was seen repeatedly, ten times or more. This chain connects TRBV7-9 to TRBJ2-5; tentative D call: TRBD2 (6 bases). This CDR3 has 12 amino acids. Germline V lookup: CDR1 SEHNR, CDR2 FQNEAQ (reference sequence). CDR3 sequence (DNA): TGTGCTACGGGAGAATACCAAGAGACCCAGTACTTC. The encoded protein is CATGEYQETQYF.

The chain carries TRBV2 and TRBJ2-3; 9 bases align to TRBD2. From germline, CDR1 is SNHLY and CDR2 FYNNEI. This CDR3 spans 12 amino acids. V dropped 5 bases and J dropped 12; count of bases not matched to a gene: 6. In DNA, the CDR3 is TGTGCCAGCAGTATAACTGGGACTAGCCAGTATTTT. It codes for CASSITGTSQYF.